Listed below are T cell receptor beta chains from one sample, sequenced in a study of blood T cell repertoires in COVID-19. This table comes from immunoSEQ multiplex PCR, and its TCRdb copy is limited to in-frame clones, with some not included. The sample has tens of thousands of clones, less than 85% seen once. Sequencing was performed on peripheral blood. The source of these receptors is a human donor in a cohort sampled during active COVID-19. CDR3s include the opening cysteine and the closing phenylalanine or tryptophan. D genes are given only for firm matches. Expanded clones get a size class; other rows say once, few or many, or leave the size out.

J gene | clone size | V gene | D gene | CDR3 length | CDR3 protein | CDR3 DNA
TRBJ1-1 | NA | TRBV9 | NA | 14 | CASSGFQKNTEAFF | TGTGCCAGCAGCGGTTTTCAAAAGAACACTGAAGCTTTCTTT
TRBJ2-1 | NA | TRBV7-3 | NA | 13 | CASSYGLANEQFF | TGTGCCAGCAGCTATGGACTGGCCAATGAGCAGTTCTTC
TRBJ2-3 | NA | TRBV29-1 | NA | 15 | CSVEDRRGTSDTQYF | TGCAGCGTTGAAGATCGACGGGGAACTTCAGATACGCAGTATTTT
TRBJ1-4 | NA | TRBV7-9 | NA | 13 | CASSLRGSEKLFF | TGTGCCAGCAGCTTAAGAGGTAGTGAAAAACTGTTTTTT
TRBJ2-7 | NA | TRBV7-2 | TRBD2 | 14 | CASSLQGGSYEQYF | TGTGCCAGCAGCTTACAGGGAGGGTCCTACGAGCAGTACTTC
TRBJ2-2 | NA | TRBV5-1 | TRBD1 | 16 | CASSSPGQVNTGELFF | TGCGCCAGCAGCAGTCCGGGACAGGTTAACACCGGGGAGCTGTTTTTT
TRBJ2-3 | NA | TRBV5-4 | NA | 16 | CASTPDVGKSTDTQYF | TGTGCCAGCACCCCAGATGTCGGGAAAAGCACAGATACGCAGTATTTT
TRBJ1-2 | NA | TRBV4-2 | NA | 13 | CASSQIPGDGYTF | TGTGCCAGCAGCCAAATCCCAGGGGATGGCTACACCTTC
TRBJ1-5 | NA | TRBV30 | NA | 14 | CAWSLRDRDQPQHF | TGTGCCTGGAGTCTCAGGGATCGGGATCAGCCCCAGCATTTT
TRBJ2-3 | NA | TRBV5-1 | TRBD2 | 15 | CASSIPGGGTDTQYF | TGCGCCAGCAGCATTCCGGGGGGAGGCACAGATACGCAGTATTTT
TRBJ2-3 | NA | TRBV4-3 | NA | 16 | CASSQDGRDPTDTQYF | TGCGCCAGCAGCCAAGATGGGCGGGACCCCACAGATACGCAGTATTTT
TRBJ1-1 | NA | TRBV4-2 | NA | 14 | CASSPGERVTEAFF | TGTGCCAGCAGCCCGGGGGAACGGGTCACTGAAGCTTTCTTT
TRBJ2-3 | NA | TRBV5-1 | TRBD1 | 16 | CASSTGTGGDADTQYF | TGCGCCAGCAGCACCGGGACAGGGGGGGACGCAGATACGCAGTATTTT
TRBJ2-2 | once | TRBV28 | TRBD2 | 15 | CASSLPAGGTGELFF | TGTGCCAGCAGTTTACCGGCGGGGGGGACCGGGGAGCTGTTTTTT
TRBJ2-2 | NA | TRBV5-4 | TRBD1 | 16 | CASRSGQGANTGELFF | TGTGCCAGCAGGTCCGGACAGGGGGCGAACACCGGGGAGCTGTTTTTT
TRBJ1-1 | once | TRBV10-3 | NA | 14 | CAISPGHQSTEAFF | TGTGCCATCAGCCCGGGACACCAGAGCACTGAAGCTTTCTTT
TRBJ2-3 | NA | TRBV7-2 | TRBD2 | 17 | CASRDVGASGGADTQYF | TGTGCCAGCAGAGACGTAGGGGCTAGCGGGGGGGCAGATACGCAGTATTTT
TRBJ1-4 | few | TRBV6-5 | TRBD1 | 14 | CASRLGQGAEKLFF | TGTGCCAGCAGGCTGGGACAGGGAGCCGAAAAACTGTTTTTT
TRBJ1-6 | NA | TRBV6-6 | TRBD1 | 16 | CASSREDRGVNSPLHF | TGTGCCAGCAGTCGAGAGGACAGGGGGGTAAATTCACCCCTCCACTTT
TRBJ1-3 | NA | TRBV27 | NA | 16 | CASSSAGWETGNTIYF | TGTGCCAGCAGCTCGGCAGGGTGGGAAACTGGAAACACCATATATTTT
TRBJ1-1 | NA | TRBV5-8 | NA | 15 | CASSLDDGWNTEAFF | TGTGCCAGCAGCTTGGACGACGGGTGGAACACTGAAGCTTTCTTT
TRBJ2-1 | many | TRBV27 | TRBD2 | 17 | CASRHQSGTRGVHEQFF | TGTGCCAGCAGACACCAATCCGGGACTAGGGGGGTCCATGAGCAGTTCTTC
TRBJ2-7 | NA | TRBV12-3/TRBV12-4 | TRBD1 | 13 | CASRTTGSYEQYF | TGTGCCAGCAGAACGACAGGGTCCTACGAGCAGTACTTC